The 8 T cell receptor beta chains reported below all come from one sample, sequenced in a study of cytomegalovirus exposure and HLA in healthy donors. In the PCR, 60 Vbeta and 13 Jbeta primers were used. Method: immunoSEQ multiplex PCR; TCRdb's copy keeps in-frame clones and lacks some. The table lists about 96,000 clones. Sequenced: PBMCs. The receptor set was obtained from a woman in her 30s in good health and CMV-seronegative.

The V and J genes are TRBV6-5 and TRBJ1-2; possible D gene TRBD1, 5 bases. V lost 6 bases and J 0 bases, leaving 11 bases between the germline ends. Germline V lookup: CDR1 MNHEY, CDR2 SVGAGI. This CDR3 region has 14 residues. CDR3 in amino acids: CASSPDITNYGYTF. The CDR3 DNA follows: TGTGCCAGCAGCCCGGACATCACTAACTATGGCTACACCTTC.

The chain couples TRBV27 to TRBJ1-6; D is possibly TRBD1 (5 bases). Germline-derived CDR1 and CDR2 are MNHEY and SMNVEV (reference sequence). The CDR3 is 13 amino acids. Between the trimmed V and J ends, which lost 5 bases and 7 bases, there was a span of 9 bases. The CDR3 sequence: CASSVPGNSPLHF. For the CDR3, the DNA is TGTGCCAGCAGTGTTCCAGGGAATTCACCCCTCCACTTT.

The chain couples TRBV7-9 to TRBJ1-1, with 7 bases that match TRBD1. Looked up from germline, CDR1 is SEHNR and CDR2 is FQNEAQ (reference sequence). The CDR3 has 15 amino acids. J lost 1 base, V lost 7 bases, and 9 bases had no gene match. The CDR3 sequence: CASTPLQGENTEAFF. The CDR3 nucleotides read TGTGCCAGCACCCCTCTCCAGGGGGAGAACACTGAAGCTTTCTTT.

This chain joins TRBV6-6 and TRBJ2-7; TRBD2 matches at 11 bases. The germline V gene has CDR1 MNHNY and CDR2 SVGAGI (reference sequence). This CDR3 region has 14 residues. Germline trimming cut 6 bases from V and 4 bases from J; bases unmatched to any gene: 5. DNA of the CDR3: TGTGCCAGCAGGTTAGCGGGAGGGAATTACGAGCAGTACTTC. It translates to CASRLAGGNYEQYF.

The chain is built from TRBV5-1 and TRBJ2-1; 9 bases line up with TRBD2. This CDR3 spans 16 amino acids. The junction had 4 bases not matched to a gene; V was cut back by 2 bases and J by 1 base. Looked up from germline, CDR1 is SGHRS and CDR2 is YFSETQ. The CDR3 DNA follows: TGCGCCAGCAGCTTAGTCCTAGCGGGGTCCTACAATGAGCAGTTCTTC. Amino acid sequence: CASSLVLAGSYNEQFF.

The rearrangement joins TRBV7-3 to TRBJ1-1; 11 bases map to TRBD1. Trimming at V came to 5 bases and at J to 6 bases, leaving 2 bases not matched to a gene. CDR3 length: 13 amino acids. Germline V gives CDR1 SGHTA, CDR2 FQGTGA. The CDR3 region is CASSQGQGAEAFF. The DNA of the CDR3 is TGTGCCAGCAGCCAGGGACAGGGGGCTGAAGCTTTCTTT.

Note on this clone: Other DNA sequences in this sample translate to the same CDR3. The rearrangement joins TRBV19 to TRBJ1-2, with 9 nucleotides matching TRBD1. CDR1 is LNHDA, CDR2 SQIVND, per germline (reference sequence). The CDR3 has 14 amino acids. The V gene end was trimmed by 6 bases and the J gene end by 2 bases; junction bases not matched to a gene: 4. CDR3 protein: CASSAGTGNYGYTF. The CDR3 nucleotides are TGTGCCAGTAGCGCCGGGACAGGGAACTATGGCTACACCTTC.

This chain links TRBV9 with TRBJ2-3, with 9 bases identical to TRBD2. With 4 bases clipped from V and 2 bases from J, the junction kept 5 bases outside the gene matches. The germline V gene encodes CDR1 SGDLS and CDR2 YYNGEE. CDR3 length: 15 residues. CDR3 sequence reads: CASSSLAGNTDTQYF. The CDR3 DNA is TGTGCCAGCAGCTCTCTAGCGGGGAACACAGATACGCAGTATTTT.